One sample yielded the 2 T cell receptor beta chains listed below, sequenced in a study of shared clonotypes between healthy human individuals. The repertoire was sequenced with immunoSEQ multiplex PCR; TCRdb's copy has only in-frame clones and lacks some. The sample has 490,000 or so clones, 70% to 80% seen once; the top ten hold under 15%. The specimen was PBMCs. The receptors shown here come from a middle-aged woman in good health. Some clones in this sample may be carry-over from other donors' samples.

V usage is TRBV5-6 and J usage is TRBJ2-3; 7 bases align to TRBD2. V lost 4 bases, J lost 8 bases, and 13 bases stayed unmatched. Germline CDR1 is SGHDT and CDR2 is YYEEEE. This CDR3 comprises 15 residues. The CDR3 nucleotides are TGTGCCAGCAGCGCCGAGTTTGGCGGGAGTGCTACGCAGTATTTT. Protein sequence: CASSAEFGGSATQYF.

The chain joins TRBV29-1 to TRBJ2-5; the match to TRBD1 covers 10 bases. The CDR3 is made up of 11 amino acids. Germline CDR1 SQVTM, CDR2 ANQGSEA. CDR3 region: CSIRDRGFEYF. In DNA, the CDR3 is TGCAGTATCCGGGACAGGGGCTTTGAGTACTTC.